The entry that follows covers one T cell receptor (beta chain) sequence. The target of this receptor is not known. No base qualities exist here, and no much larger clone lies one base off it. Using the deep immunoSEQ assay, TCR CDR3 regions were amplified from genomic DNA by multiplex PCR. Extracted genomic DNA from each cell subset was distributed evenly across all wells of several immunoSEQ 96-well plates, and each plate was treated as a replicate. For sorted subsets, about 0.2 ug genomic DNA, equal to about 30,000 T cell genomes, was loaded into each replicate PCR. Purified libraries were quantified with a Qubit 3.0 fluorometer, sized on a Bioanalyzer 2100, and re-quantified with the KAPA Library Quantification kit. Each immunoSEQ 96-well plate was sequenced on its own single-read 150-cycle Illumina NextSeq 550 flow cell. The published analysis was carried out like this. The immunoSEQ output contained only junctional sequences without quality scores, so filtering could not match that applied to full-length reads. To assign V/J genes and CDR3, sequences were annotated against IMGT germline references using PyIR, a Python wrapper for IgBLAST v1.9. Reads with weak V/J assignments (E-value above 1e-6), missing CDR3, stop codons, out-of-frame junctions, or ambiguous translated residues were removed. V3J clonotypes were defined as sequences sharing an identical inferred V gene, J gene, and CDR3 amino acid sequence. Percentage overlap between repertoires was calculated by dividing the number of shared unique clonotypes by the size of the smaller repertoire. Richness of each repertoire was evaluated using RTK rarefaction, the Chao1 estimator, and Recon v2.1 estimates of unobserved clonotypes. Generation probabilities were computed with OLGA for all TCRbeta clonotypes obtained by the gDNA method from a few donors. The source is immuneACCESS, and TCRdb retained only in-frame sequences with V and J called. Part of the clones is not carried over; for the studies checked, unresolved V genes explain less than half of this, and the remainder is unexplained. V, J and clone size reflect that table, while D and trimming were determined from the DNA. The sample table holds over 2 million clones, of which just under 95% were seen once. Of the sample, 0.37% is held by the ten largest clones.

The donors were healthy, HIV-negative adults who had no recently reported acute infections or vaccinations. Every donor was a Caucasian adult living in Nashville, Tennessee, USA. CD4+ T cells were enriched by magnetic negative selection, after which naive cells were positively selected on CD45RA and the negative fraction was taken as the memory subset. Blood was obtained by leukapheresis, after which PBMCs were separated by Ficoll-Histopaque density gradient centrifugation and cryopreserved in liquid nitrogen vapor phase. Analytical flow cytometry was used to check the purity and quantity of each magnetically sorted T cell population. Genomic DNA was isolated from each sorted fraction and quantified by UV absorbance on a Nanodrop 2000c. This sample was included in a study of shared clonotypes between healthy human individuals (dated by TCRdb to between 2020 and 2021). Study-level background: The cohort included a few men and a couple of women between 18 and 49 years of age. Between about 0.85 and 8.9 billion PBMCs per donor were obtained by leukapheresis. To increase sequencing depth and limit assay-specific biases, different laboratories used diverse techniques to prepare libraries and sequence TCR repertoires. For each donor, CD4 naive and CD4 memory were each given three plates, CD8 naive was given two plates, and CD8 memory was given one plate. Blood TCR repertoires of five healthy adults were deeply sequenced to estimate repertoire size and the extent of clonotype sharing between individuals. Study-wide findings and limitations: When a few donors were compared, the shared fraction of clonotypes was around 5% for naive CD4, around 4% for naive CD8, 2% to 2.5% for memory CD4, and 0.4% for memory CD8. Pairwise subsampling led to the expectation that sequencing depth would affect the degree of clonotype sharing among donors. Clonotypes shared by all four sorted-subset donors showed higher generation probabilities than non-shared clonotypes. Because the study included a small number of donors, the genetic and exposure-history diversity represented was limited. Only blood was sampled, and tissue TCR repertoires likely differ from those in blood. Naive subsets generally had larger estimated clonotype richness than memory subsets did. Rarefaction of sorted-subset datasets indicated incomplete sequencing despite the large sequencing depth.

The sample taken for sequencing was naive CD4+ T cells from PBMCs. This specimen's cell subset or site label, per the study, means: CD45RA+ positively selected. This receptor was obtained from a man aged 18 to 29 in good health. Some clones in this sample may be carry-over from other donors' samples.

Read as DNA, the sequence is TGTGCCAGCAGCTTGGGCCCCCGCACAGATACGCAGTATTTT. Translated, this is CASSLGPRTDTQYF. Recombination connected TRBV7-2 to TRBJ2-3, with the D gene too uncertain to name. The junction shows trimming of 3 bases on V and 1 base on J, plus 8 bases between the germline ends. The germline V gene specifies SGHTA as CDR1 and FQGNSA as CDR2. From its cysteine to its phenylalanine, the CDR3 spans 14 amino acids. Left in the record is the CDR3 DNA by itself, 42 bases read in frame from the first base. This CDR3, with the reference TRBV7-2 and TRBJ2-3 proteins standing in past its ends, gives the full variable domain GAGVSQSPSNKVTEKGKDVELRCDPISGHTALYWYRQSLGQGLEFLIYFQGNSAPDKSGLPSDRFSAERTGGSVSTLTIQRTQQEDSAVYLCASSLGPRTDTQYFGPGTRLTVL.